Listed here are 10 T cell receptor beta chains from one sample, sequenced in a study of blood T cell repertoires in COVID-19. Sequencing used immunoSEQ multiplex PCR; TCRdb keeps in-frame clones, though not all of them. The sample includes just under 300,000 clones, around 90% of them seen just once. The source material was peripheral blood. The receptors derive from a man aged 70 or older with acute or convalescent COVID-19.

The V call is TRBV15, the J call TRBJ1-2, with D maybe TRBD1 (6 bases). Germline values: CDR1 LNHNV, CDR2 YYDKDF (reference sequence). V was cut by 3 bases and J by 3 bases, with 14 bases left in between. The CDR3 is made up of 15 amino acids. CDR3 in amino acids: CATSRGAGRDYGYTF. DNA of the CDR3: TGTGCCACCAGCAGGGGGGCCGGACGCGACTATGGCTACACCTTC.

This chain joins TRBV5-1 and TRBJ2-1; TRBD2 matches at 9 bases. Germline V gene lookup returns CDR1 SGHRS and CDR2 YFSETQ. CDR3 length: 18 residues. Losses at the gene ends were 1 base for V and 1 base for J; bases not matched to a gene: 9. CDR3 sequence: CASSLKISGGPSYNEQFF. The DNA of the CDR3 is TGCGCCAGCAGCTTGAAGATTAGCGGGGGCCCATCCTACAATGAGCAGTTCTTC.

This rearrangement joins TRBV7-3 to TRBJ2-3, with 7 bases aligning to TRBD2. Unmatched junction bases numbered 3, after V lost 2 bases and J lost 1 base. Per germline, CDR1 SGHTA and CDR2 FQGTGA. CDR3 size: 15 residues. CDR3 amino acids: CASSLSGGRTDTQYF. Written as DNA, the CDR3 is TGTGCCAGCAGCTTATCGGGGGGTCGCACAGATACGCAGTATTTT.

The chain couples TRBV6-2 or TRBV6-3 to TRBJ2-1; TRBD2 matches at 15 bases. CDR1 MNHEY and CDR2 SVGEGT come from the germline V gene. The ends lost 6 bases at V and 6 bases at J; junction bases unmatched: 12. The CDR3 contains 18 residues. The CDR3 here is CASSRRTSGGASINEQFF. In DNA form, the CDR3 reads TGTGCCAGCAGCCGACGGACTAGCGGGGGGGCCAGTATCAATGAGCAGTTCTTC.

The chain links TRBV6-2 or TRBV6-3 to TRBJ2-3; tentatively, D is TRBD2 (5 bases). V gave up 0 bases and J gave up 3 bases, with 16 bases separating them. Germline V lookup: CDR1 MNHEY, CDR2 SVGEGT. This CDR3 has 17 amino acids. The CDR3 region is CASSYSGRTTWTDTQYF. DNA for the CDR3: TGTGCCAGCAGTTACTCGGGGAGAACAACTTGGACAGATACGCAGTATTTT.

This chain links TRBV19 with TRBJ1-1, with TRBD1 as a possible D gene (6 bases). Between the trimmed V and J ends, which lost 0 bases and 8 bases, there was a span of 13 bases. The V gene's germline CDR1 is LNHDA and CDR2 SQIVND (reference sequence). This CDR3 is 14 amino acids long. In DNA form, the CDR3 reads TGTGCCAGTAGTATAGACCGACGGACAGCCGAAGCTTTCTTT. Its protein product is CASSIDRRTAEAFF.

The chain has TRBV6-1 and TRBJ1-2; TRBD1 agrees at 8 bases. Trimming cost V 2 bases and J 7 bases; bases outside gene matches: 9. In germline, CDR1 is MNHNS, CDR2 SASEGT. The CDR3 extends over 15 amino acids. DNA of the CDR3: TGTGCCAGCAGTGAAAGTGGCAGGGGGCAGGTTGGCTACACCTTC. Its translation: CASSESGRGQVGYTF.

This clone was counted between two and nine times. The V call is TRBV10-3, the J call TRBJ2-3, with 9 bases fitting TRBD2. The CDR3 is made up of 15 amino acids. Germline V lookup: CDR1 ENHRY, CDR2 SYGVKD. The V gene end was trimmed by 3 bases and the J gene end by 2 bases; junction bases not matched to a gene: 3. CDR3 in amino acids: CAISEAGGLTDTQYF. In DNA form, the CDR3 reads TGTGCCATCAGTGAAGCGGGGGGACTCACAGATACGCAGTATTTT.

Written as DNA, the CDR3 is TGTGCCAGCAGCCGAGGCAACGGGAAGGGCACTGAAGCTTTCTTT. Its protein product is CASSRGNGKGTEAFF. The chain joins TRBV7-8 to TRBJ1-1; D unclear. Germline assignment: CDR1 SGHVS and CDR2 FQNEAQ. This CDR3 has 15 amino acids. Trimming pared 5 bases from V and 4 bases from J, leaving 17 bases between. Together with reference TRBV7-8 and TRBJ1-1, the CDR3 gives the full variable domain: GAGVSQSPRYKVAKRGQDVALRCDPISGHVSLFWYQQALGQGPEFLTYFQNEAQLDKSGLPSDRFFAERPEGSVSTLKIQRTQQEDSAVYLCASSRGNGKGTEAFFGQGTRLTVV.

V is TRBV2 and J is TRBJ1-6, with 11 bases identical to TRBD1. The CDR3 is made up of 18 amino acids. Germline CDR1 is SNHLY and CDR2 is FYNNEI. V shed 6 bases, J shed 4 bases, and the junction held 11 bases outside the gene matches. The CDR3 sequence: CASSGRDRGSLYNSPLHF. The CDR3 DNA sequence: TGTGCCAGCAGCGGCCGGGACAGGGGGTCACTATATAATTCACCCCTCCACTTT.